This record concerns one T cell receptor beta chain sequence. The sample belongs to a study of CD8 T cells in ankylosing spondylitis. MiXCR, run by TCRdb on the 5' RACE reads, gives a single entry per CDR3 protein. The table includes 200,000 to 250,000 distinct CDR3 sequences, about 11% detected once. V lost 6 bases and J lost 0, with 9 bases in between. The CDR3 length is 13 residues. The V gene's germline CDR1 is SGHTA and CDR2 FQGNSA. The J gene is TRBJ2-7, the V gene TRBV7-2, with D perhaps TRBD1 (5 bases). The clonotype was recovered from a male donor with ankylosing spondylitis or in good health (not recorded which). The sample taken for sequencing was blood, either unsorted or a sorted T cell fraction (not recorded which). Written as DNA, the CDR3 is TGTGCCAGCAGACCCACAGGCTCCTACGAGCAGTACTTC. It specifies CASRPTGSYEQYF.